This T cell receptor (beta chain) appears in the sequencing data of a study of blood T cell repertoires in COVID-19. Some clones are missing from TCRdb's copy, which holds only in-frame ones; the method was immunoSEQ multiplex PCR. The sample carries 120,000 to 150,000 clones, about four fifths recorded once. Trimming took off 4 bases at V and 0 bases at J, with 7 bases between the two ends. The CDR3 covers 15 residues. Germline V CDR1 and CDR2: SNHLY, FYNNEI. The sequenced material came from peripheral blood. The genes are TRBV2 and TRBJ2-6, with D unresolved. This receptor was identified in a human donor with acute or convalescent COVID-19. The donor label of this sample is uncertain. CDR3 protein: CASSGTSSGANVLTF. CDR3 bases: TGTGCCAGCAGTGGCACATCCTCTGGGGCCAACGTCCTGACTTTC.